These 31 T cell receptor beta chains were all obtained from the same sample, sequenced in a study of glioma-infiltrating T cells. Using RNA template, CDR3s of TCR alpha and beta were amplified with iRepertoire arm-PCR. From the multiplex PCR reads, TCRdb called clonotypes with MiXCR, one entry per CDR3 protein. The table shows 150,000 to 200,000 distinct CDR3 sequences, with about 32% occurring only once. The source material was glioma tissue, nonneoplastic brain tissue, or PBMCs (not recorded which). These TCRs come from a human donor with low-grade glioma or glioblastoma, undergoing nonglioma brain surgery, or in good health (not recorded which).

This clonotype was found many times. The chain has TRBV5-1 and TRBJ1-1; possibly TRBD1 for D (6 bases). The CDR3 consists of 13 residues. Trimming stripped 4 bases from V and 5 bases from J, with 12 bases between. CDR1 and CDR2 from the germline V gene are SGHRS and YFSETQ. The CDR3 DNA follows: TGCGCCAGCAGCGACGGACAGAAAACTGAAGCTTTCTTT. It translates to CASSDGQKTEAFF.

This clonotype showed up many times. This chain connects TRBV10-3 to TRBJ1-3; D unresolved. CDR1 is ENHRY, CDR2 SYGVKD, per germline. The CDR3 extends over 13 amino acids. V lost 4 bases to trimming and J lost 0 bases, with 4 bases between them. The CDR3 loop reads CAISGDSGNTIYF. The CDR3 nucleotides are TGTGCCATCAGTGGAGACTCTGGAAACACCATATATTTT.

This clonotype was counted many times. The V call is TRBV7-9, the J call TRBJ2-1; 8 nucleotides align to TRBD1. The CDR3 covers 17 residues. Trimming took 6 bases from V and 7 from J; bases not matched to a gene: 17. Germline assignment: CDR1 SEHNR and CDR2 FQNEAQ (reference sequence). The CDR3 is CASRPAVSGGAGNEQFF. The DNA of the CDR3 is TGTGCCAGCAGGCCTGCGGTCTCAGGGGGCGCCGGGAATGAGCAGTTCTTC.

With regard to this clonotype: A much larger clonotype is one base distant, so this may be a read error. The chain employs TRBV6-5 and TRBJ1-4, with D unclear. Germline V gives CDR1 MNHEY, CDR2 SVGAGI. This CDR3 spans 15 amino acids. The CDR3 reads CAGSYSGQSNEKLFF. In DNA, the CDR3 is TGTGCCGGCAGTTACTCCGGGCAGTCTAATGAAAAACTGTTTTTT.

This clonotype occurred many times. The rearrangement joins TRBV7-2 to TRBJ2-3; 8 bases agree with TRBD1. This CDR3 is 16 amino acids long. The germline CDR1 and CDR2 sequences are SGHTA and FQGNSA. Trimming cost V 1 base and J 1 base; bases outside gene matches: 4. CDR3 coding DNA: TGTGCCAGCAGCTTAGTTACGGGACAGGGCACAGATACGCAGTATTTT. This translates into CASSLVTGQGTDTQYF. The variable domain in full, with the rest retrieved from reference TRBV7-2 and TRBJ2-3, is GAGVSQSPSNKVTEKGKDVELRCDPISGHTALYWYRQSLGQGLEFLIYFQGNSAPDKSGLPSDRFSAERTGGSVSTLTIQRTQQEDSAVYLCASSLVTGQGTDTQYFGPGTRLTVL.

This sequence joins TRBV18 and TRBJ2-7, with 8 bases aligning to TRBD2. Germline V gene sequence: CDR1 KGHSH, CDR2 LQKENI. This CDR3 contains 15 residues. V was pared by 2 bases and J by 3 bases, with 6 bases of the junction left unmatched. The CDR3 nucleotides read TGTGCCAGCTCACCATCCGGACTAGCTAGCTACGAGCAGTACTTC. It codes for CASSPSGLASYEQYF. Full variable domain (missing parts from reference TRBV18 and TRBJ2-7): NAGVMQNPRHLVRRRGQEARLRCSPMKGHSHVYWYRQLPEEGLKFMVYLQKENIIDESGMPKERFSAEFPKEGPSILRIQQVVRGDSAAYFCASSPSGLASYEQYFGPGTRLTVT.

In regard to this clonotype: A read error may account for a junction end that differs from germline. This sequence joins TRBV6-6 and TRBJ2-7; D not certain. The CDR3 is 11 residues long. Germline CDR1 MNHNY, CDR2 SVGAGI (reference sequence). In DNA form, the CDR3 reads TGTGTCAGCAGTACCTTCTACGAGCGGTACTTC. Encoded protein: CVSSTFYERYF.

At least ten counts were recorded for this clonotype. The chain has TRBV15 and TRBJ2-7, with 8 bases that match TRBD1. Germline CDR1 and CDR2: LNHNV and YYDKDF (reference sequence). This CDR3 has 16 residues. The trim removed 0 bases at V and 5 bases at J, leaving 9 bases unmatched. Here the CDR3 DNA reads TGTGCCACCAGCAGAGAGCGCGTGACAGGGGCCCACGAGCAGTACTTC. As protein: CATSRERVTGAHEQYF.

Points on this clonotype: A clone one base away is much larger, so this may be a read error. In DNA form, the CDR3 reads TGTGCCAGCAGTTGCAACAGGGGTAATTCACCCCTCCACTTT. It yields the protein CASSCNRGNSPLHF. The chain couples TRBV12-3 or TRBV12-4 to TRBJ1-6; 7 bases align to TRBD1. The J segment lost 6 bases and the V segment lost 4 bases, leaving 3 bases of the junction unmatched. This CDR3 region has 14 residues.

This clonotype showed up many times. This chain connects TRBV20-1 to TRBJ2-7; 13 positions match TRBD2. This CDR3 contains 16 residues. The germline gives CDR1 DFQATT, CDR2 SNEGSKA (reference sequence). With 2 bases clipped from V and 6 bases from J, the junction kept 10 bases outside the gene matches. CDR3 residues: CSARQTGTSGTGEQYF. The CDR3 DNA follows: TGCAGTGCTAGACAAACCGGGACTAGCGGGACTGGCGAGCAGTACTTC.

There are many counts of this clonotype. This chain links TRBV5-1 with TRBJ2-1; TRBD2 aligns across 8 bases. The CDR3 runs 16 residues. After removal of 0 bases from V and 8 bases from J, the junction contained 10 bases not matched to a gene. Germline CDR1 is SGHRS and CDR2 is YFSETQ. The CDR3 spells CASSLERPAGGDEQFF. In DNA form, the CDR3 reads TGCGCCAGCAGCTTGGAAAGACCGGCGGGAGGAGATGAGCAGTTCTTC.

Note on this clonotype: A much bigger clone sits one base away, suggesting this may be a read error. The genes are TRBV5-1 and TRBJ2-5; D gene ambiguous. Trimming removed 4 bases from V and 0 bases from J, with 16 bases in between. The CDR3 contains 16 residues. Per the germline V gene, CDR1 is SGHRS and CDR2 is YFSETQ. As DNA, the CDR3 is TGCGCCAGCAGCCCTGGCAGATATTCGTACCAAGAGACCCAGTACTTC. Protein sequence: CASSPGRYSYQETQYF.

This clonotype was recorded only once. In DNA, the CDR3 is TGTGCCAGCAGCTCGGGACAGGGATACTACAATGAGCAGTTCTTC. This translates into CASSSGQGYYNEQFF. The chain combines TRBV7-6 with TRBJ2-1; 9 nucleotides align to TRBD1. Germline trimming cut 4 bases from V and 3 bases from J; bases unmatched to any gene: 4. CDR3 length: 15 residues. Germline V gene lookup returns CDR1 SGHVS and CDR2 FNYEAQ.

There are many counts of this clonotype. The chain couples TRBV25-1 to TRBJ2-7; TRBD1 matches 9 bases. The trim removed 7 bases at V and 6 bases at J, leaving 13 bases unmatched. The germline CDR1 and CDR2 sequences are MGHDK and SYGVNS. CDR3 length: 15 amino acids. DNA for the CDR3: TGTGCCAGCAACGAACCGGGACAGGGAGTGGGCGAGCAGTACTTC. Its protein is CASNEPGQGVGEQYF.

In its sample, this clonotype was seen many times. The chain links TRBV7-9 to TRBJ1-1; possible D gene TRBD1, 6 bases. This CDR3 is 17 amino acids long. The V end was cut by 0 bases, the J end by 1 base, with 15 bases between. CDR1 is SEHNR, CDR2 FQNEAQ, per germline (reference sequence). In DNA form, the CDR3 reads TGTGCCAGCAGCTTAGCGGGACATGTTCGCGAGAACACTGAAGCTTTCTTT. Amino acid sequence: CASSLAGHVRENTEAFF.

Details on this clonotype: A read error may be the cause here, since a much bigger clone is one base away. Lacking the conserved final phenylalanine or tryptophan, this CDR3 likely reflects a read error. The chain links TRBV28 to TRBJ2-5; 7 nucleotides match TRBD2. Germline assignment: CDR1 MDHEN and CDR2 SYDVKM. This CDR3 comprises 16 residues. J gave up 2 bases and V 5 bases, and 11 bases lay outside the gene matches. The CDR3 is CASSRHTGAGQETQYL. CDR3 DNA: TGTGCCAGCAGTCGTCATACGGGAGCGGGGCAAGAGACCCAGTACCTC.

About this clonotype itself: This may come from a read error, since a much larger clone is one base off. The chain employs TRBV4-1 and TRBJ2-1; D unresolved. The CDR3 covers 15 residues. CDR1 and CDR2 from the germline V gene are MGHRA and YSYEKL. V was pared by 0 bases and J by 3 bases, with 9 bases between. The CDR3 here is CASSQDPPCYNEQFF. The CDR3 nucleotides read TGCGCCAGCAGCCAAGACCCCCCGTGCTACAATGAGCAGTTCTTC.

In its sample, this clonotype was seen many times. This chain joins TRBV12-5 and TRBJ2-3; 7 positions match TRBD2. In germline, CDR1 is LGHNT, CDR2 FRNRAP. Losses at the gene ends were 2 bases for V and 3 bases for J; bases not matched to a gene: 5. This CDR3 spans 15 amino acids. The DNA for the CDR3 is TGTGCTAGTGGTTTGACGGGAGGTAGGACAGATACGCAGTATTTT. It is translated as CASGLTGGRTDTQYF. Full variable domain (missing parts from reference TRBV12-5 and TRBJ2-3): DARVTQTPRHKVTEMGQEVTMRCQPILGHNTVFWYRQTMMQGLELLAYFRNRAPLDDSGMPKDRFSAEMPDATLATLKIQPSEPRDSAVYFCASGLTGGRTDTQYFGPGTRLTVL.

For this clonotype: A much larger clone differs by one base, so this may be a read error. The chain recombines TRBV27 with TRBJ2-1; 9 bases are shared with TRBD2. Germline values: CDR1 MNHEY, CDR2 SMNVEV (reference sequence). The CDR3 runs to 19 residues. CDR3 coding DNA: TGTGCCAGCAGTGAATCCTTTAGTGATAGCGGGAGTTTATACAATGGGCAGTTCTTC. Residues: CASSESFSDSGSLYNGQFF.

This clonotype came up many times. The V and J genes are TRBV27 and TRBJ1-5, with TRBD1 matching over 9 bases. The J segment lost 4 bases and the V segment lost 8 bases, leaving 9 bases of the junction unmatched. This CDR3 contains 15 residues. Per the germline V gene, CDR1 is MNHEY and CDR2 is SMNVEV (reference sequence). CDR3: CASEKTGTGNQPQHF. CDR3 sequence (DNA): TGTGCCAGCGAGAAAACAGGGACAGGGAATCAGCCCCAGCATTTT.

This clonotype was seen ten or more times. The CDR3 is CASSQSAGGTDTQYF. The CDR3 coding sequence is TGCGCCAGCAGCCAGTCGGCGGGGGGCACAGATACGCAGTATTTT. V gene TRBV4-3 combines with J gene TRBJ2-3; 7 nucleotides line up with TRBD2. Germline V lookup: CDR1 LGHNA, CDR2 YSLEER. CDR3 length: 15 amino acids. V was pared by 3 bases and J by 1 base, with 4 bases of the junction left unmatched.

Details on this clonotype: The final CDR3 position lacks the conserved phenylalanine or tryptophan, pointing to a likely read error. CDR3 DNA sequence: TGTGCCAGCAGTTCAAAGAACACTGAAGCTTTCTCT. Translation gives CASSSKNTEAFS. The rearrangement uses TRBV6-5 and TRBJ1-1; D is undetermined. The germline V gene has CDR1 MNHEY and CDR2 SVGAGI. The CDR3 is 12 amino acids. Trimming took off 4 bases at V and 1 base at J, with 4 bases between the two ends.

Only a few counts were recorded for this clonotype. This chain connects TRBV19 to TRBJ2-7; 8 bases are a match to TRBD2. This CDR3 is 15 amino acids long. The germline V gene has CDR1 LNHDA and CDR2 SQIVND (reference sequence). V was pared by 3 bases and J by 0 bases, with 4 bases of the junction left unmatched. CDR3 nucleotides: TGTGCCAGTAGTATCGAACTAGCGGCCTCCTACGAGCAGTACTTC. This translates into CASSIELAASYEQYF.

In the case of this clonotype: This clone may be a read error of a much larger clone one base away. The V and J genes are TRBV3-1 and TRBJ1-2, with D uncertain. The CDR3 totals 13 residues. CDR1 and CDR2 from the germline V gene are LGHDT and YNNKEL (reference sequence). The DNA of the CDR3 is TGTGCCAGCAGCCAAGGTGTGGACTATGGCTACATCTTC. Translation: CASSQGVDYGYIF.

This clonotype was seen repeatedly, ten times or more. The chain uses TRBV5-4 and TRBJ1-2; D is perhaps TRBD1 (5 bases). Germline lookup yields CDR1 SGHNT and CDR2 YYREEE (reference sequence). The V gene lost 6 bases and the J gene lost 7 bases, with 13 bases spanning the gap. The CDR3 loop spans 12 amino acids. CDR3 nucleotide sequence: TGTGCCAGCAAGGGGACGGCCCCTGGCTACACCTTC. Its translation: CASKGTAPGYTF.

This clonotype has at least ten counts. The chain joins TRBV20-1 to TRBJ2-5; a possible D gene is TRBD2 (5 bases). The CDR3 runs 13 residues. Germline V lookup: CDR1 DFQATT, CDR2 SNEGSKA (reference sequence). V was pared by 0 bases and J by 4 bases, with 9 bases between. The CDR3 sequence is CSAREERVETQYF. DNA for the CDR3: TGCAGTGCTAGAGAGGAGAGGGTAGAGACCCAGTACTTC.

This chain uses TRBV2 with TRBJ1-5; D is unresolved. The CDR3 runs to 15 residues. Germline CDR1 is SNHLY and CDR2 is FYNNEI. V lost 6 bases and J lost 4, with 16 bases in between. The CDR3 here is CASRGWRVANQPQHF. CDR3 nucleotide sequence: TGTGCCAGCAGGGGCTGGAGGGTCGCAAATCAGCCCCAGCATTTT.

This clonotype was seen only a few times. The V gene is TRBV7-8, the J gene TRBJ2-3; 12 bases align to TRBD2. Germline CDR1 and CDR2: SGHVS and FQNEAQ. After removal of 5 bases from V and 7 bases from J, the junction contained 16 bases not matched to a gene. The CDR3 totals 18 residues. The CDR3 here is CASSPTSGRLSHPNTQYF. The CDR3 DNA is TGTGCCAGCAGCCCTACTAGCGGGAGGCTTTCCCACCCAAATACGCAGTATTTT.

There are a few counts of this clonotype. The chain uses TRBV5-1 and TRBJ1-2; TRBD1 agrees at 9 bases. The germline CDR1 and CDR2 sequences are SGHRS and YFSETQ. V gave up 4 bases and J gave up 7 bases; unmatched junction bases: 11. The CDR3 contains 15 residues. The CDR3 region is CASSPRRDRETGYTF. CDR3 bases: TGCGCCAGCAGCCCACGCCGGGACAGGGAAACTGGCTACACCTTC.

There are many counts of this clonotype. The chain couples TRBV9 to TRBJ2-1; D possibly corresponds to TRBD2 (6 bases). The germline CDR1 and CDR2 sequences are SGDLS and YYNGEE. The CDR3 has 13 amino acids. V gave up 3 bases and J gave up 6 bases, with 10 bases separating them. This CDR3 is CASSAWGVNEQFF. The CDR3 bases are TGTGCCAGCAGCGCTTGGGGGGTCAATGAGCAGTTCTTC.

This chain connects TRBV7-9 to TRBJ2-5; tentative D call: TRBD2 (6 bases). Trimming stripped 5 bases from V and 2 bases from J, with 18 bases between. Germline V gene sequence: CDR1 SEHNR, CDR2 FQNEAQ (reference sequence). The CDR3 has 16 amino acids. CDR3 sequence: CASSLTLAEIQETQYF. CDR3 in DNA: TGTGCCAGCAGCCTGACCTTAGCGGAGATACAAGAGACCCAGTACTTC.